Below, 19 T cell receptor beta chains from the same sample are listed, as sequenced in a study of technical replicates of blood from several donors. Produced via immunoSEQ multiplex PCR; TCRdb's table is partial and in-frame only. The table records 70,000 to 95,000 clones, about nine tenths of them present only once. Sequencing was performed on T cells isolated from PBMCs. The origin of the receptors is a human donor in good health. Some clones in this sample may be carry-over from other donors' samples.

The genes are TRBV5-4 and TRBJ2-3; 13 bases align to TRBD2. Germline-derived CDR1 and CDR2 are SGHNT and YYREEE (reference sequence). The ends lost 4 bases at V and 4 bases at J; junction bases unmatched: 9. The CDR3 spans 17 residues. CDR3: CASSTPWTSGGADTQYF. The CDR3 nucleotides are TGTGCCAGCAGCACACCCTGGACTAGCGGGGGAGCAGATACGCAGTATTTT.

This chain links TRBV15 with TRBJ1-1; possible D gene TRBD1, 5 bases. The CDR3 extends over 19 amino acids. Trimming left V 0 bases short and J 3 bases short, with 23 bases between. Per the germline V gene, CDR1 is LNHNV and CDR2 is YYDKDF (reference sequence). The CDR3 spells CATSRDDGRVSRLDTEAFF. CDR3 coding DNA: TGTGCCACCAGCAGAGATGACGGCAGGGTAAGTCGGTTGGACACTGAAGCTTTCTTT.

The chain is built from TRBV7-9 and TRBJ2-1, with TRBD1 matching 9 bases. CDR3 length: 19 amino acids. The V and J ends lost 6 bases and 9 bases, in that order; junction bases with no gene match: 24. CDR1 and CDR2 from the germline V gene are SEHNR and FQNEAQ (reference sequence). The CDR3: CASSPNRPGQGIKNSEQFF. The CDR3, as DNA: TGTGCCAGCAGTCCCAACCGTCCGGGACAGGGCATCAAGAACAGTGAGCAGTTCTTC. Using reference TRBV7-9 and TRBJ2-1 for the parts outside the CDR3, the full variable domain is DTGVSQNPRHKITKRGQNVTFRCDPISEHNRLYWYRQTLGQGPEFLTYFQNEAQLEKSRLLSDRFSAERPKGSFSTLEIQRTEQGDSAMYLCASSPNRPGQGIKNSEQFFGPGTRLTVL.

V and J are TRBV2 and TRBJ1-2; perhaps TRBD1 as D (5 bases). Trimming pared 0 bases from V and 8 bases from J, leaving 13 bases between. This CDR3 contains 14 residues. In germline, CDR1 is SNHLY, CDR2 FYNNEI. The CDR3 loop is CASSEALRAFGYTF. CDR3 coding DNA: TGTGCCAGCAGTGAAGCGCTCAGGGCCTTCGGCTACACCTTC.

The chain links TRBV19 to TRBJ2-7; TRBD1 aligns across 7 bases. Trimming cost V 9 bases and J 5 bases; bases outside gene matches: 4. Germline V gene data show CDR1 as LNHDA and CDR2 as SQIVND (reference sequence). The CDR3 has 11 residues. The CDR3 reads CASSTGDEQYF. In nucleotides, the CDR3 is TGTGCCAGCAGCACAGGGGACGAGCAGTACTTC.

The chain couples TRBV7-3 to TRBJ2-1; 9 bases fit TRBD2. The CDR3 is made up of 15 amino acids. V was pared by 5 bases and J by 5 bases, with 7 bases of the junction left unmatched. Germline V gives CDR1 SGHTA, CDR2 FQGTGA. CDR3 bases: TGTGCCAGCAGCCAAGGACTAGCGACCCACAATGAGCAGTTCTTC. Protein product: CASSQGLATHNEQFF. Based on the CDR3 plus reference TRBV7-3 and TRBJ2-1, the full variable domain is GAGVSQTPSNKVTEKGKYVELRCDPISGHTALYWYRQSLGQGPEFLIYFQGTGAADDSGLPNDRFFAVRPEGSVSTLKIQRTERGDSAVYLCASSQGLATHNEQFFGPGTRLTVL.

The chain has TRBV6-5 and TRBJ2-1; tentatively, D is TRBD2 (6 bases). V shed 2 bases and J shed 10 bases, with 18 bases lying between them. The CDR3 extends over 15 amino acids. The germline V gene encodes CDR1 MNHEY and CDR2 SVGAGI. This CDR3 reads CASSYGRTTGREQFF. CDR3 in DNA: TGTGCCAGCAGTTACGGCAGGACTACTGGCAGGGAGCAGTTCTTC.

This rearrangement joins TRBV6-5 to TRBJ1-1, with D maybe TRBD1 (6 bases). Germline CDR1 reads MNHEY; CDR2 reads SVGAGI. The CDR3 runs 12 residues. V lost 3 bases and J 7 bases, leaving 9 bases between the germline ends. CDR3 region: CASSYRGFEAFF. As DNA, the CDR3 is TGTGCCAGCAGTTATAGGGGGTTTGAAGCTTTCTTT.

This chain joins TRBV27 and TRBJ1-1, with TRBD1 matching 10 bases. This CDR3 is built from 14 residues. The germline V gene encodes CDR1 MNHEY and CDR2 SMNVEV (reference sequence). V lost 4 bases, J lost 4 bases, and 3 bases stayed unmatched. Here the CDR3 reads CASSWGQGSTEAFF. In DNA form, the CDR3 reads TGTGCCAGCAGTTGGGGACAGGGGAGCACTGAAGCTTTCTTT.

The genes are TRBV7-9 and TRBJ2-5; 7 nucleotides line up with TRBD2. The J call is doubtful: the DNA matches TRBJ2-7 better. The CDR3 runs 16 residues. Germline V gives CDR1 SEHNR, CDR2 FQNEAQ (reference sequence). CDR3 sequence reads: CASSLGVGQGGNEQYF. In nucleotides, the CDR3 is TGTGCCAGCAGCTTAGGTGTAGGCCAGGGAGGGAACGAGCAGTACTTC.

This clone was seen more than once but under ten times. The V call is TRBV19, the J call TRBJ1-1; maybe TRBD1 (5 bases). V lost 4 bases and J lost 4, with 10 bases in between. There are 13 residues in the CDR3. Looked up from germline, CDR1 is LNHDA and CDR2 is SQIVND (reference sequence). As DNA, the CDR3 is TGTGCCAGTAGTACAGGGCCAGGCACTGAAGCTTTCTTT. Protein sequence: CASSTGPGTEAFF.

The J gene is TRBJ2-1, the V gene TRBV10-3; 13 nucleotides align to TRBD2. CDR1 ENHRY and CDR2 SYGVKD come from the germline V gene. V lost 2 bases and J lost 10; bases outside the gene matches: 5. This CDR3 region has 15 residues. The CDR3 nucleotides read TGTGCCATCAGTGAGGGACTAGCGGGAGTTCGAGAGCAGTTCTTC. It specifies CAISEGLAGVREQFF.

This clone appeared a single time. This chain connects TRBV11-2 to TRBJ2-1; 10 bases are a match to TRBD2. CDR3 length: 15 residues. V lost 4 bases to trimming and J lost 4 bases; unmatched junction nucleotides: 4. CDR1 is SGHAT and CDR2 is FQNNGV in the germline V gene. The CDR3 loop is CASSYQRGGYNEQFF. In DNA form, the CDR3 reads TGTGCCAGCAGCTACCAGCGGGGGGGATACAATGAGCAGTTCTTC.

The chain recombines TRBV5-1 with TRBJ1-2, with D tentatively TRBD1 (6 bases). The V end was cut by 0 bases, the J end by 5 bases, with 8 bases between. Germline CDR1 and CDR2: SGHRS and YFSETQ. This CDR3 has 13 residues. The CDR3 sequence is CASSLATGYGYTF. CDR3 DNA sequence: TGCGCCAGCAGCTTGGCCACAGGGTATGGCTACACCTTC.

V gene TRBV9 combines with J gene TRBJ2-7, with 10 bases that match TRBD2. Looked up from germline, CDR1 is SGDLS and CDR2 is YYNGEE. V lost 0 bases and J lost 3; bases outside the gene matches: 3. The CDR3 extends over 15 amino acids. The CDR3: CASSVGASGSYEQYF. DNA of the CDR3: TGTGCCAGCAGCGTAGGTGCTAGCGGGAGCTACGAGCAGTACTTC. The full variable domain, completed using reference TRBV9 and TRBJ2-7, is DSGVTQTPKHLITATGQRVTLRCSPRSGDLSVYWYQQSLDQGLQFLIQYYNGEERAKGNILERFSAQQFPDLHSELNLSSLELGDSALYFCASSVGASGSYEQYFGPGTRLTVT.

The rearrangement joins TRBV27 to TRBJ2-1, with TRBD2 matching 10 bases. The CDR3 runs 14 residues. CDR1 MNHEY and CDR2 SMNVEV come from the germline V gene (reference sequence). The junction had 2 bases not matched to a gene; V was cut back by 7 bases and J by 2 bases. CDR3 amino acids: CASTSGSAYNEQFF. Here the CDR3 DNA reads TGTGCCAGCACTAGCGGGAGTGCCTACAATGAGCAGTTCTTC.

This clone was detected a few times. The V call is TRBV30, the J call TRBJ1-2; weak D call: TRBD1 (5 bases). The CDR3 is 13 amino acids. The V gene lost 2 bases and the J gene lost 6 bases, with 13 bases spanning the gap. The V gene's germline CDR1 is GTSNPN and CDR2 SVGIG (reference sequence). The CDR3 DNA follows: TGTGCCTGGAGTCCAGGGCTGACGGATGGCTACACCTTC. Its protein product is CAWSPGLTDGYTF.

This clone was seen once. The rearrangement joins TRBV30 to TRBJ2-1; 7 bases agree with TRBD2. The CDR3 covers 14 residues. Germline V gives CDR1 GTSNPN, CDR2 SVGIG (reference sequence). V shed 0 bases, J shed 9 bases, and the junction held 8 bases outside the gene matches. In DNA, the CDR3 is TGTGCCTGGAGTGTAGTTCTAGCGGAAGGTGAGCAGTTCTTC. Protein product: CAWSVVLAEGEQFF.

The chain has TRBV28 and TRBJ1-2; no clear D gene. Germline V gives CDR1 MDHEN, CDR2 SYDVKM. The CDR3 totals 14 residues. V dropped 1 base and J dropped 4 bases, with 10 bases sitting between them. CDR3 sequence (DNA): TGTGCCAGCAGTTTATTGGGAGATGGCTATGGCTACACCTTC. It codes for CASSLLGDGYGYTF.